This TCR beta chain was sequenced in a study of cytomegalovirus exposure and HLA in healthy donors. Profiled with immunoSEQ multiplex PCR; TCRdb holds only in-frame clones, not every one. Among 71,000 or so clones listed, over 85% were seen once. Notes on the study in general: In vitro testing confirmed a few CMV-associated chains as specific for CMV antigens. The study labeled more than 150 TCR beta chains cytomegalovirus-associated. The classifier, whose performance was assessed in both the original and validation cohorts, reportedly diagnosed cytomegalovirus status with high specificity and sensitivity.

Trimming left V 2 bases short and J 7 bases short, with 11 bases between. This CDR3 has 13 amino acids. CDR1 and CDR2 (germline): GTSNPN, SVGIG (reference sequence). As regards this clone: What it recognizes is unknown.

The sequence was collected from a man between 18 and 35 years old in good health and CMV-seropositive. This chain joins TRBV30 and TRBJ2-2, with D tentatively TRBD2 (6 bases). Sequencing was done on a sample of PBMCs. The CDR3 DNA reads TGTGCCTGGAGTACGGGGAGGAGCGGGGAGCTGTTTTTT. Protein product: CAWSTGRSGELFF.